This T cell receptor (beta chain) appears in the sequencing data of a study (dated by TCRdb to the mid-2010s). The receptor library was made with RT-PCR. Sequencer: Illumina MiSeq. The raw public data were reprocessed by TCRdb itself: fastp quality trimming at Q25, MiXCR clonotype calling, in-frame beta chains only. Rows merge per CDR3 protein into single entries with the most common DNA and genes. This sample has around 700,000 distinct CDR3 sequences in its table, and around 14% of those were observed once. Just over 3.5% of the sample lies in the top ten. Taken from cysteine to phenylalanine, the CDR3 has 14 residues. The CDR3 DNA has 42 bases and is translated from base 1. CDR1 and CDR2 (ENHRY, SYGVKD) derive from the germline V gene. V trim: 4 bases; J trim: 2 bases; unmatched bases: 5. With regard to this clonotype: No antigen is known for it. Base qualities are not recorded, but no much larger clone differs from it by a single base.

The sample was memory CD4+ T cells from blood. The source of this sequence is a female donor in good health, serving as a healthy control. The rearrangement joined TRBV10-3 to TRBJ2-7, and TRBD2 matches 7 of the central bases. The sequence in DNA is TGTGCCATCAGTGGGCAAGCGGGAACCTACGAGCAGTACTTC. This encodes CAISGQAGTYEQYF.